This T cell receptor (beta chain) was documented in a study of shared clonotypes between healthy human individuals. With 6 bases clipped from V and 1 base from J, the junction kept 7 bases outside the gene matches. The CDR3 sequence is 16 residues long. Per the germline V gene, CDR1 is SEHNR and CDR2 is FQNEAQ (reference sequence). Profiled with immunoSEQ multiplex PCR; TCRdb holds only in-frame clones, not every one. The table has about 1.4 million clones, around 95% seen once. Donors, without exception, were Caucasian adults residing in Nashville, Tennessee. Splitting the CD4+ cells yielded a CD45RA+ naive subset and a CD45RA-negative memory subset.

The receptor comes from a man aged 25 to 40 in good health. The sequenced sample was naive CD4+ T cells sorted from blood. Subset given: CD45RA+ positively selected. The chain employs TRBV7-9 and TRBJ1-5; 9 bases agree with TRBD1. The CDR3 region has the DNA TGTGCCAGCAGTTATAAGGACAGGGGCAGCAATCAGCCCCAGCATTTT. Residues: CASSYKDRGSNQPQHF.